This passage covers 27 T cell receptor beta chains from one sample sequenced in a study of blood T cell repertoires in COVID-19. Measured with immunoSEQ multiplex PCR; TCRdb has only the in-frame clones, and not every one. The sample consists of around 300,000 clones, 75% to 90% of them appearing once. The sample was peripheral blood. The source is a man in his fifties with acute or convalescent COVID-19.

This clone appeared once. V is TRBV12-3 or TRBV12-4 and J is TRBJ2-1; no clear D. V lost 7 bases and J lost 13, with 17 bases in between. This CDR3 is built from 12 residues. The CDR3 here is CASTSRLLEQFF. The CDR3 DNA follows: TGTGCCAGCACTTCGAGGCTGTTGGAACAGTTCTTC.

V is TRBV2 and J is TRBJ2-7, with a tentative D call TRBD1 (5 bases). Germline-derived CDR1 and CDR2 are SNHLY and FYNNEI. V was pared by 8 bases and J by 1 base, with 12 bases between. The CDR3 is 13 residues long. The CDR3 DNA is TGTGCCAGCGGCAGGGCACCGTCCTACGAGCAGTACTTC. This sequence encodes CASGRAPSYEQYF.

The chain recombines TRBV11-2 with TRBJ1-1; D gene ambiguous. The V gene lost 5 bases and the J gene lost 3 bases, with 13 bases spanning the gap. The CDR3 has 14 amino acids. Germline CDR1 and CDR2: SGHAT and FQNNGV. The CDR3 coding sequence is TGTGCCAGCAGCCCAGGAGGGCATTACACTGAAGCTTTCTTT. Amino acid sequence: CASSPGGHYTEAFF.

The chain employs TRBV1 and TRBJ2-7; the DNA was not compared with TRBD2, the D call given in the table. TRBV1 is shown as a pseudogene. The CDR3 extends over 14 amino acids. CDR3 region: CTSSHTSGSPGQYF. DNA for the CDR3: TGCACCAGCAGCCATACTAGCGGGTCTCCGGGGCAGTACTTC.

The chain links TRBV18 to TRBJ2-5, with 10 bases identical to TRBD1. With V trimmed by 0 bases and J by 4 bases, 5 bases remained unmatched. Germline values: CDR1 KGHSH, CDR2 LQKENI. CDR3 length equals 16 residues. The CDR3 sequence is CASSPPRTGGGETQYF. CDR3 bases: TGTGCCAGCTCACCACCGAGGACAGGGGGAGGAGAGACCCAGTACTTC.

The rearrangement joins TRBV2 to TRBJ1-5, with 7 bases aligning to TRBD1. The CDR3 loop spans 11 amino acids. The germline gives CDR1 SNHLY, CDR2 FYNNEI. The junction had 0 bases not matched to a gene; V was cut back by 6 bases and J by 7 bases. CDR3 residues: CASRGGQPQHF. CDR3 nucleotides: TGTGCCAGCAGAGGGGGCCAGCCCCAGCATTTT.

The gene calls are TRBV11-2 and TRBJ2-3; maybe TRBD2 (7 bases). Germline V lookup: CDR1 SGHAT, CDR2 FQNNGV. The CDR3 loop spans 15 amino acids. The germline V and J ends were trimmed by 5 bases and 5 bases, with 17 bases remaining between them. DNA of the CDR3: TGTGCCAGCAGCCCAGGTGGGGGGGCCGTAGATACGCAGTATTTT. Amino acids: CASSPGGGAVDTQYF.

The J gene is TRBJ1-1, the V gene TRBV5-5; D ambiguous. CDR1 is SGHKS, CDR2 YYEKEE, per germline (reference sequence). V lost 1 base and J lost 4, with 8 bases in between. The CDR3 covers 13 residues. CDR3 bases: TGTGCCAGCAGCTTGACGGGGAGCACTGAAGCTTTCTTT. Translation: CASSLTGSTEAFF.

CDR3 loop: CASSLGPSNYGYTF. Written as DNA, the CDR3 is TGTGCCAGCAGCTTAGGGCCCTCTAACTATGGCTACACCTTC. The chain combines TRBV7-2 with TRBJ1-2; no clear D. V was clipped by 1 base and J by 0 bases, with 6 bases between them. Germline V CDR1 and CDR2: SGHTA, FQGNSA. The CDR3 length is 14 residues.

J is TRBJ2-2 and V is TRBV11-2; D possibly corresponds to TRBD2 (5 bases). This CDR3 has 16 residues. Per the germline V gene, CDR1 is SGHAT and CDR2 is FQNNGV. With 5 bases removed from V and 0 bases from J, the gap between germline ends came to 13 bases. The DNA for the CDR3 is TGTGCCAGCAGCCCCCGCGGAGGCGCGAACACCGGGGAGCTGTTTTTT. Translated, it gives CASSPRGGANTGELFF.

The CDR3 loop is CASSLRGADGELFF. For the CDR3, the DNA is TGTGCCAGCAGCTTGCGGGGGGCGGACGGGGAGCTGTTTTTT. The V call is TRBV7-2, the J call TRBJ2-2; 8 bases match TRBD2. CDR3 length: 14 amino acids. Trimming took 3 bases from V and 7 from J; bases not matched to a gene: 4. The V gene's germline CDR1 is SGHTA and CDR2 FQGNSA.

This sequence joins TRBV6-5 and TRBJ2-1, with TRBD2 matching over 10 bases. Germline CDR1 is MNHEY and CDR2 is SVGAGI. Losses at the gene ends were 5 bases for V and 2 bases for J; bases not matched to a gene: 3. CDR3 size: 15 residues. CDR3 sequence (DNA): TGTGCCAGCAGTCAAACTAGCGGGACCTACAATGAGCAGTTCTTC. This sequence encodes CASSQTSGTYNEQFF.

This chain connects TRBV10-3 to TRBJ2-3; 8 bases are a match to TRBD2. Germline CDR1 ENHRY, CDR2 SYGVKD. This CDR3 spans 15 amino acids. V was clipped by 7 bases and J by 1 base; unmatched bases: 7. CDR3 region: CAIKGGAGGTDTQYF. As DNA, the CDR3 is TGTGCCATCAAGGGGGGAGCGGGGGGCACAGATACGCAGTATTTT.

The rearrangement links TRBV19 to TRBJ1-3, with D possibly matching TRBD1 (6 bases). This CDR3 region has 15 residues. V shed 4 bases and J shed 0 bases, with 10 bases lying between them. Per the germline V gene, CDR1 is LNHDA and CDR2 is SQIVND (reference sequence). This CDR3 reads CASSTSGASGNTIYF. CDR3 nucleotide sequence: TGTGCCAGTAGTACGTCAGGGGCCTCTGGAAACACCATATATTTT.

This clone was observed a few times. This chain's CDR3 is CASTPGQGREKLFF. The DNA of the CDR3 is TGTGCCAGCACCCCGGGGCAGGGGCGCGAAAAACTGTTTTTT. The chain is built from TRBV6-5 and TRBJ1-4, with D perhaps TRBD1 (6 bases). Looked up from germline, CDR1 is MNHEY and CDR2 is SVGAGI. With 7 bases removed from V and 8 bases from J, the gap between germline ends came to 17 bases. This CDR3 spans 14 amino acids.

This chain links TRBV19 with TRBJ1-1; D is perhaps TRBD1 (6 bases). CDR1 is LNHDA and CDR2 is SQIVND in the germline V gene (reference sequence). V shed 7 bases and J shed 2 bases, with 11 bases lying between them. This CDR3 is 13 amino acids long. The DNA for the CDR3 is TGTGCCAGTACTTGGACAGTCAACACTGAAGCTTTCTTT. This encodes CASTWTVNTEAFF.

The J gene is TRBJ1-1, the V gene TRBV7-3, with D unresolved. V shed 2 bases and J shed 4 bases, with 11 bases lying between them. Per the germline V gene, CDR1 is SGHTA and CDR2 is FQGTGA. The length of the CDR3 is 14 residues. This chain's CDR3 is CASSLGVSGTEAFF. The CDR3 DNA reads TGTGCCAGCAGCTTAGGTGTCTCGGGCACTGAAGCTTTCTTT.

This chain joins TRBV15 and TRBJ2-3; 7 nucleotides agree with TRBD2. CDR3 size: 16 residues. Trimming took 1 base from V and 2 from J; bases not matched to a gene: 6. CDR1 and CDR2 from the germline V gene are LNHNV and YYDKDF (reference sequence). The CDR3 loop reads CATSRGLADVTDTQYF. As DNA, the CDR3 is TGTGCCACCAGCAGAGGACTAGCCGATGTCACAGATACGCAGTATTTT.

The chain has TRBV24-1 and TRBJ2-3; possible D gene TRBD1, 6 bases. The CDR3 runs 13 residues. Germline V gene sequence: CDR1 KGHDR, CDR2 SFDVKD. Between the trimmed V and J ends, which lost 6 bases and 3 bases, there was a span of 9 bases. CDR3 DNA: TGTGCCACCAGTAACAGGGAAACAGATACGCAGTATTTT. Translating gives CATSNRETDTQYF.

The chain links TRBV27 to TRBJ2-7; D is undetermined. CDR1 and CDR2 from the germline V gene are MNHEY and SMNVEV (reference sequence). The CDR3 totals 13 residues. Trimming left V 5 bases short and J 3 bases short, with 11 bases between. The CDR3 region is CASSPPPYYEQYF. In nucleotides, the CDR3 is TGTGCCAGCAGTCCCCCCCCTTACTACGAGCAGTACTTC.

The gene calls are TRBV4-1 and TRBJ2-1; TRBD2 might be the D (6 bases). V lost 1 base to trimming and J lost 6 bases, with 13 bases between them. In germline, CDR1 is MGHRA, CDR2 YSYEKL. There are 15 residues in the CDR3. The CDR3 spells CASSQGEAGLNEQFF. The CDR3, as DNA: TGCGCCAGCAGCCAAGGTGAGGCGGGGCTCAATGAGCAGTTCTTC.

The chain uses TRBV6-1 and TRBJ2-7; maybe TRBD2 (6 bases). Germline assignment: CDR1 MNHNS and CDR2 SASEGT. The CDR3 loop spans 16 amino acids. Between the trimmed V and J ends, which lost 0 bases and 7 bases, there was a span of 19 bases. The CDR3 is CASSEARGVPWSEQYF. DNA of the CDR3: TGTGCCAGCAGTGAAGCGCGGGGAGTCCCCTGGAGTGAGCAGTACTTC.

V and J are TRBV5-5 and TRBJ1-4; D gene ambiguous. CDR3 length: 15 residues. V gave up 1 base and J gave up 3 bases, with 10 bases separating them. CDR1 and CDR2 (germline): SGHKS, YYEKEE (reference sequence). DNA of the CDR3: TGTGCCAGCAGCTTGCAAACTCTGGCTAATGAAAAACTGTTTTTT. Translated: CASSLQTLANEKLFF.

J is TRBJ2-7 and V is TRBV5-1, with D perhaps matching TRBD1 (5 bases). Germline V gene data show CDR1 as SGHRS and CDR2 as YFSETQ. The CDR3 sequence is 15 residues long. Trimming pared 4 bases from V and 2 bases from J, leaving 16 bases between. The CDR3 DNA sequence: TGCGCCAGCAGCCCCCCCTCGGCAGGGCCCTACGAGCAGTACTTC. Its translation is CASSPPSAGPYEQYF.

CDR3 loop: CASSFQGGVEKLFF. The CDR3 DNA sequence: TGCGCCAGCAGCTTCCAAGGGGGCGTTGAAAAACTGTTTTTT. V and J are TRBV5-1 and TRBJ1-4, with TRBD1 identical over 7 bases. The CDR3 length is 14 residues. The ends lost 2 bases at V and 7 bases at J; junction bases unmatched: 5. Germline values: CDR1 SGHRS, CDR2 YFSETQ.

This clone was observed once. The chain links TRBV3-1 (or the pseudogene TRBV3-2) to TRBJ2-7, with 8 bases identical to TRBD2. The germline gives CDR1 LGHDT, CDR2 YNNKEL (reference sequence). The CDR3 spans 15 residues. Trimming took 4 bases from V and 0 from J; bases not matched to a gene: 5. In DNA, the CDR3 is TGTGCCAGCAGCCCTTGGAGCGGGAGCTCCTACGAGCAGTACTTC. It yields the protein CASSPWSGSSYEQYF.

This clone has only one observation. This rearrangement joins TRBV30 to TRBJ2-2, with TRBD1 as a possible D gene (5 bases). The CDR3 totals 13 residues. Germline V CDR1 and CDR2: GTSNPN, SVGIG (reference sequence). The V end was cut by 3 bases, the J end by 2 bases, with 7 bases between. This CDR3 reads CAWRGPNTGELFF. The CDR3 region has the DNA TGTGCCTGGAGGGGGCCCAACACCGGGGAGCTGTTTTTT.